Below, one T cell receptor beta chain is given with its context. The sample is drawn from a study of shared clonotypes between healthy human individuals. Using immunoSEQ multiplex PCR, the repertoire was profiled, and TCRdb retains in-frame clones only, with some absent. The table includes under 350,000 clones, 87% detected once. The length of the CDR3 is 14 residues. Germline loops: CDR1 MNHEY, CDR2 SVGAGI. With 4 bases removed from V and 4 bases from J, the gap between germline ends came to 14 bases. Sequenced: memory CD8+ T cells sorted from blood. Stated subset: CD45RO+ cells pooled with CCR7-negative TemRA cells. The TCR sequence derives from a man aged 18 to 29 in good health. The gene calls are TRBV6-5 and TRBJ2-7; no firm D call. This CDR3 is CASSFPLSLYEQYF. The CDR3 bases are TGTGCCAGCAGTTTCCCCCTTAGTTTGTACGAGCAGTACTTC.